The subject of this entry is one T cell receptor (beta chain). Measured with immunoSEQ multiplex PCR; TCRdb has only the in-frame clones, and not every one. The data contain some 150,000 clones, around 89% of them seen just once; the ten biggest clones take up 0.7% to 0.9%. This entry comes from a study of blood T cell repertoires in COVID-19. Source material: PBMCs or T cells enriched from blood (not recorded which). The TCR comes from a woman aged 18-29 years who had recovered from COVID-19.

The CDR3 sequence: CASSQNLQGSSGNTIYF. CDR3 DNA: TGCGCCAGCAGCCAAAACCTACAGGGCAGCTCTGGAAACACCATATATTTT. The chain links TRBV4-3 to TRBJ1-3, with D possibly matching TRBD1 (6 bases). The germline gives CDR1 LGHNA, CDR2 YSLEER. The CDR3 has 17 residues. Trimming stripped 2 bases from V and 0 bases from J, with 14 bases between.